One and the same sample provided the 32 T cell receptor beta chains below, sequenced in a study of blood T cell repertoires in COVID-19. The method was immunoSEQ multiplex PCR; TCRdb's version includes in-frame clones alone and lacks a portion of them. Among approximately 120,000 clones listed, over 80% were seen once. Material: peripheral blood. Receptors were obtained from a woman aged 60 to 75 with acute or convalescent COVID-19.

J is TRBJ2-6 and V is TRBV18; TRBD1 might be the D (6 bases). The CDR3 extends over 16 amino acids. The germline V and J ends were trimmed by 4 bases and 3 bases, with 13 bases remaining between them. Looked up from germline, CDR1 is KGHSH and CDR2 is LQKENI. This CDR3 is CASSLEQGSGANVLTF. CDR3 in DNA: TGTGCCAGCTCACTTGAACAGGGTAGTGGGGCCAACGTCCTGACTTTC.

The chain links TRBV5-1 to TRBJ2-6; D unresolved. Trimming took off 4 bases at V and 0 bases at J, with 8 bases between the two ends. Looked up from germline, CDR1 is SGHRS and CDR2 is YFSETQ. This CDR3 spans 15 amino acids. This CDR3 is CASSIVVSGANVLTF. CDR3 in DNA: TGCGCCAGCAGCATAGTAGTCTCTGGGGCCAACGTCCTGACTTTC.

J is TRBJ2-2 and V is TRBV2, with D possibly being TRBD2 (6 bases). Trimming cost V 11 bases and J 4 bases, with 14 bases left between them. There are 13 residues in the CDR3. Germline-derived CDR1 and CDR2 are SNHLY and FYNNEI. Here the CDR3 DNA reads TGTGCCTCCCGGGACTCGAGCACCGGGGAGCTGTTTTTT. This encodes CASRDSSTGELFF.

V gene TRBV28 combines with J gene TRBJ2-5, with 9 bases matching TRBD2. The CDR3 covers 15 residues. Germline V gene lookup returns CDR1 MDHEN and CDR2 SYDVKM. V lost 6 bases and J lost 7; bases outside the gene matches: 12. For the CDR3, the DNA is TGTGCCAGCAGGGAGGGTATGGGACTAGCAGGGACCCAGTACTTC. Encoded protein: CASREGMGLAGTQYF.

The chain is built from TRBV10-1 and TRBJ2-7; a possible D gene is TRBD1 (6 bases). The ends were cut back, 4 bases at V and 6 bases at J, with 13 bases in the middle. The V gene's germline CDR1 is WNHNN and CDR2 SYGVQD (reference sequence). The CDR3 extends over 13 amino acids. The CDR3 loop is CASSVGASGEQYF. The CDR3 DNA reads TGCGCCAGCAGTGTGGGGGCGTCTGGCGAGCAGTACTTC.

The chain has TRBV9 and TRBJ1-6; D is perhaps TRBD1 (6 bases). The CDR3 runs to 15 residues. The germline gives CDR1 SGDLS, CDR2 YYNGEE. V was clipped by 3 bases and J by 10 bases, with 17 bases between them. The CDR3 DNA is TGTGCCAGCAGCGGGACAGCCGGGCAGTGGTCACCCCTCCACTTT. Encoded protein: CASSGTAGQWSPLHF.

As DNA, the CDR3 is TGTGCCAGCAGCTTAAGGAGCGGGAGTGCGTACGAGCAGTACTTC. The encoded protein is CASSLRSGSAYEQYF. The chain has TRBV7-2 and TRBJ2-7; 8 nucleotides match TRBD2. After removal of 2 bases from V and 4 bases from J, the junction contained 7 bases not matched to a gene. The CDR3 totals 15 residues. Germline lookup yields CDR1 SGHTA and CDR2 FQGNSA.

This clone was detected only once. The chain carries TRBV5-4 and TRBJ2-3; weak D call: TRBD1 (6 bases). This CDR3 is 16 amino acids long. The ends were cut back, 0 bases at V and 2 bases at J, with 13 bases in the middle. Looked up from germline, CDR1 is SGHNT and CDR2 is YYREEE (reference sequence). CDR3 nucleotide sequence: TGTGCCAGCAGCTTGGGCGGAGGACAGTTCACAGATACGCAGTATTTT. It encodes CASSLGGGQFTDTQYF.

The chain combines TRBV19 with TRBJ1-1, with 9 bases fitting TRBD1. Germline CDR1 and CDR2: LNHDA and SQIVND (reference sequence). The CDR3 is 18 residues long. With 9 bases clipped from V and 1 base from J, the junction kept 18 bases outside the gene matches. CDR3: CASRDREYSEYGNTEAFF. As DNA, the CDR3 is TGTGCCAGCAGGGACAGGGAGTATTCGGAATATGGGAACACTGAAGCTTTCTTT. Drawing the rest from reference TRBV19 and TRBJ1-1, the complete variable domain is DGGITQSPKYLFRKEGQNVTLSCEQNLNHDAMYWYRQDPGQGLRLIYYSQIVNDFQKGDIAEGYSVSREKKESFPLTVTSAQKNPTAFYLCASRDREYSEYGNTEAFFGQGTRLTVV.

The chain employs TRBV6-5 and TRBJ1-2; D unclear. This CDR3 has 12 residues. The V gene's germline CDR1 is MNHEY and CDR2 SVGAGI. With 5 bases removed from V and 4 bases from J, the gap between germline ends came to 8 bases. The CDR3 DNA reads TGTGCCAGCAGTACGAGTGGCTATGGCTACACCTTC. Translation gives CASSTSGYGYTF.

The table lists this clone with a few counts. The CDR3 spells CASSDQRRTGELFF. For the CDR3, the DNA is TGCGCCAGCAGTGACCAGAGGCGGACCGGGGAGCTGTTTTTT. The chain carries TRBV10-1 and TRBJ2-2; D remains ambiguous. V was clipped by 3 bases and J by 5 bases, with 10 bases between them. Germline lookup yields CDR1 WNHNN and CDR2 SYGVQD (reference sequence). The CDR3 is 14 residues long.

The CDR3 reads CASSLARRVPNTEAFF. The CDR3 DNA reads as TGTGCCAGCAGCCTCGCCCGCAGGGTCCCGAACACTGAAGCTTTCTTT. V is TRBV28 and J is TRBJ1-1; perhaps TRBD1 as D (5 bases). Germline V gene sequence: CDR1 MDHEN, CDR2 SYDVKM. V was pared by 6 bases and J by 1 base, with 18 bases between. The CDR3 is 16 amino acids.

The chain carries TRBV27 and TRBJ2-2; D is ambiguous. CDR1 is MNHEY and CDR2 is SMNVEV in the germline V gene (reference sequence). There are 16 residues in the CDR3. The germline V and J ends were trimmed by 0 bases and 1 base, with 9 bases remaining between them. The DNA of the CDR3 is TGTGCCAGCAGTTTATCGCGGCAGCTGAACACCGGGGAGCTGTTTTTT. Amino acids: CASSLSRQLNTGELFF.

The DNA of the CDR3 is TGTGCCAGCAGAGTATACGACAGAAACACTGAAGCTTTCTTT. As protein: CASRVYDRNTEAFF. This chain uses TRBV4-2 with TRBJ1-1, with D possibly matching TRBD1 (5 bases). Germline V CDR1 and CDR2: LGHNA, YNFKEQ. There are 14 residues in the CDR3. V was trimmed by 6 bases and J by 2 bases, leaving 13 bases between them.

The chain has TRBV4-2 and TRBJ2-6; D is perhaps TRBD1 (5 bases). V dropped 1 base and J dropped 0 bases, with 16 bases sitting between them. In germline, CDR1 is LGHNA, CDR2 YNFKEQ. This CDR3 is built from 19 residues. CDR3 sequence: CASSQGPGLNSSGANVLTF. The CDR3 DNA sequence: TGTGCCAGCAGCCAAGGTCCAGGGCTAAATTCCTCTGGGGCCAACGTCCTGACTTTC.

The chain links TRBV6-5 to TRBJ2-1; TRBD2 is a possible D gene (5 bases). V gave up 5 bases and J gave up 6 bases, with 14 bases separating them. CDR3 length: 14 amino acids. Looked up from germline, CDR1 is MNHEY and CDR2 is SVGAGI. The chain's CDR3 is CASSRTSTSNEQFF. CDR3 bases: TGTGCCAGCAGTAGGACCTCTACTAGCAATGAGCAGTTCTTC.

Comment on this clone: At one end the junction does not follow the germline gene, possibly because of a read error. The chain is built from TRBV5-1 and TRBJ1-2; no clear D gene. In germline, CDR1 is SGHRS, CDR2 YFSETQ. The CDR3 totals 15 residues. CDR3 residues: CASSLAGKTTDPCSF. Written as DNA, the CDR3 is TGCGCCAGCAGCTTGGCCGGGAAGACCACCGACCCGTGTTCCTTC.

The chain combines TRBV28 with TRBJ1-2; D possibly corresponds to TRBD1 (6 bases). Germline V CDR1 and CDR2: MDHEN, SYDVKM. CDR3 length: 14 residues. V dropped 5 bases and J dropped 2 bases, with 12 bases sitting between them. In DNA form, the CDR3 reads TGTGCCAGCAGTCCGACAGGCACAAACTATGGCTACACCTTC. It specifies CASSPTGTNYGYTF.

J is TRBJ1-1 and V is TRBV5-8; D possibly corresponds to TRBD1 (5 bases). V lost 0 bases to trimming and J lost 1 base, with 7 bases between them. The germline V gene has CDR1 SGHTS and CDR2 YDEGEE. The CDR3 sequence is 14 residues long. CDR3 bases: TGTGCCAGCAGCTTGGAGGGGCAGAACACTGAAGCTTTCTTT. Protein product: CASSLEGQNTEAFF.

This rearrangement joins TRBV4-2 to TRBJ1-1; 7 nucleotides agree with TRBD1. Looked up from germline, CDR1 is LGHNA and CDR2 is YNFKEQ. The CDR3 extends over 17 amino acids. With V trimmed by 2 bases and J by 0 bases, 9 bases remained unmatched. CDR3 loop: CASSQPRTGGLNTEAFF. The CDR3 coding sequence is TGTGCCAGCAGCCAACCCCGGACAGGCGGTCTGAACACTGAAGCTTTCTTT.

The V call is TRBV7-9, the J call TRBJ1-1; D call uncertain. With 7 bases removed from V and 6 bases from J, the gap between germline ends came to 18 bases. CDR1 SEHNR and CDR2 FQNEAQ come from the germline V gene (reference sequence). This CDR3 contains 14 residues. In DNA form, the CDR3 reads TGTGCCAGCACCCCCTTTGAGATTCGGGCTGAAGCTTTCTTT. This sequence encodes CASTPFEIRAEAFF.

This rearrangement joins TRBV2 to TRBJ1-2; D unclear. V was clipped by 4 bases and J by 7 bases, with 7 bases between them. The CDR3 runs to 11 residues. Germline V gives CDR1 SNHLY, CDR2 FYNNEI. CDR3 sequence (DNA): TGTGCCAGCAGTGTCGCGGGTGGCTACACCTTC. This translates into CASSVAGGYTF.

As to this clone: The junction departs from the called germline gene at one end, perhaps through a read error. The CDR3 DNA follows: TGTGCCAGCAAGGTTAGCGGGGGGCCGGAGGTCTTC. Translation gives CASKVSGGPEVF. V gene TRBV6-5 combines with J gene TRBJ2-1; 10 bases fit TRBD2. CDR1 MNHEY and CDR2 SVGAGI come from the germline V gene. The CDR3 extends over 12 amino acids.

This clone was observed a few times. The same CDR3 also results from other DNA sequences found in this sample. The chain joins TRBV7-9 to TRBJ1-1, with 7 bases identical to TRBD1. The CDR3 has 14 amino acids. Trimming cost V 1 base and J 5 bases; bases outside gene matches: 4. Germline V gene lookup returns CDR1 SEHNR and CDR2 FQNEAQ (reference sequence). CDR3 sequence reads: CASSLGQGETEAFF. The CDR3 bases are TGTGCCAGCAGCTTAGGACAGGGAGAGACTGAAGCTTTCTTT.

This chain uses TRBV27 with TRBJ2-6; D may be TRBD1 (6 bases). V dropped 6 bases and J dropped 0 bases, with 15 bases sitting between them. The CDR3 spans 17 residues. Germline CDR1 is MNHEY and CDR2 is SMNVEV (reference sequence). CDR3 in amino acids: CASRRKTGNSGANVLTF. The CDR3, as DNA: TGTGCCAGCAGACGAAAGACAGGCAACTCTGGGGCCAACGTCCTGACTTTC.

The genes are TRBV2 and TRBJ2-3; TRBD2 agrees at 9 bases. CDR3 length equals 16 residues. Germline assignment: CDR1 SNHLY and CDR2 FYNNEI. After removal of 7 bases from V and 11 bases from J, the junction contained 19 bases not matched to a gene. The CDR3 is CASKRREGDMGMGQYF. In nucleotides, the CDR3 is TGTGCCAGCAAAAGGCGGGAGGGGGATATGGGCATGGGGCAGTATTTT.

This clone was detected only once. The CDR3, as DNA: TGTGCCAGCAGTTCTCGCCGGGGCAGGGGTAATGAAAAACTGTTTTTT. Its protein product is CASSSRRGRGNEKLFF. The chain joins TRBV27 to TRBJ1-4; perhaps TRBD1 as D (6 bases). This CDR3 contains 16 residues. Trimming took 4 bases from V and 4 from J, leaving 16 bases between them. Germline CDR1 MNHEY, CDR2 SMNVEV (reference sequence).

This clone was seen more than once but under ten times. The chain uses TRBV28 and TRBJ2-1, with TRBD2 matching over 11 bases. CDR3 length equals 17 residues. The germline V gene has CDR1 MDHEN and CDR2 SYDVKM. V lost 7 bases and J lost 0; bases outside the gene matches: 8. The CDR3 coding sequence is TGTGCCAGCACTAGCGGGGGGACACCGAGCTCCTACAATGAGCAGTTCTTC. Translation: CASTSGGTPSSYNEQFF.

The chain carries TRBV27 and TRBJ2-7; the match to TRBD1 covers 12 bases. Germline CDR1 and CDR2: MNHEY and SMNVEV (reference sequence). The CDR3 is made up of 16 amino acids. V lost 6 bases and J lost 0; bases outside the gene matches: 6. CDR3 residues: CASRPKGQGASYEQYF. DNA of the CDR3: TGTGCCAGCAGACCTAAGGGACAGGGGGCCTCCTACGAGCAGTACTTC.

The rearrangement links TRBV18 to TRBJ1-1; possibly TRBD1 for D (6 bases). V lost 0 bases and J 6 bases, leaving 17 bases between the germline ends. CDR3 length: 16 residues. From germline, CDR1 is KGHSH and CDR2 LQKENI. CDR3 amino acids: CASSPPTPVRGAEAFF. The CDR3 nucleotides read TGTGCCAGCTCACCACCGACCCCCGTCAGGGGCGCTGAAGCTTTCTTT.

The chain uses TRBV29-1 and TRBJ1-4; 7 nucleotides match TRBD1. CDR3 length: 13 amino acids. CDR1 and CDR2 from the germline V gene are SQVTM and ANQGSEA. After removal of 5 bases from V and 8 bases from J, the junction contained 8 bases not matched to a gene. CDR3 DNA sequence: TGCAGCGTTCAGGGGGTTGGCGTGGAAAAACTGTTTTTT. Amino acids: CSVQGVGVEKLFF.

A single count supports this clone. The chain uses TRBV7-3 and TRBJ1-5; D is ambiguous. The CDR3 is 14 amino acids. V was clipped by 1 base and J by 3 bases, with 7 bases between them. Germline lookup yields CDR1 SGHTA and CDR2 FQGTGA. The CDR3, as DNA: TGTGCCAGCAGCTTAATGGAGTCCAATCAGCCCCAGCATTTT. This encodes CASSLMESNQPQHF. Together with reference TRBV7-3 and TRBJ1-5, the CDR3 gives the full variable domain: GAGVSQTPSNKVTEKGKYVELRCDPISGHTALYWYRQSLGQGPEFLIYFQGTGAADDSGLPNDRFFAVRPEGSVSTLKIQRTERGDSAVYLCASSLMESNQPQHFGDGTRLSIL.